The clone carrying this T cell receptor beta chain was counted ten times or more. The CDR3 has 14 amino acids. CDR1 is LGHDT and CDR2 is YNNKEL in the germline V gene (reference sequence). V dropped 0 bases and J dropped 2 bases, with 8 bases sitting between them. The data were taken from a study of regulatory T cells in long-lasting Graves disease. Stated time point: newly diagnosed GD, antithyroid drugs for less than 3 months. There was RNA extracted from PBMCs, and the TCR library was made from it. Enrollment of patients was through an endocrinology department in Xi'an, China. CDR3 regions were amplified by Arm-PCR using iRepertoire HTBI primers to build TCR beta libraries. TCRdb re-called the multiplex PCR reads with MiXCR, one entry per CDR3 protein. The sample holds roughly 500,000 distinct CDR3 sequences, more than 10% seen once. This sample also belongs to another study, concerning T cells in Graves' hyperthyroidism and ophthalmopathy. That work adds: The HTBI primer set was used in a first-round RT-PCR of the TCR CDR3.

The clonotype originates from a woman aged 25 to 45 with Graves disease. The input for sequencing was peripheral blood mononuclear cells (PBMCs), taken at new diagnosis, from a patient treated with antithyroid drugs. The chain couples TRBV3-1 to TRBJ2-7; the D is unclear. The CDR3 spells CASSQEGRAYEQYF. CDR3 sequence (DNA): TGTGCCAGCAGCCAAGAGGGTCGGGCCTACGAGCAGTACTTC.